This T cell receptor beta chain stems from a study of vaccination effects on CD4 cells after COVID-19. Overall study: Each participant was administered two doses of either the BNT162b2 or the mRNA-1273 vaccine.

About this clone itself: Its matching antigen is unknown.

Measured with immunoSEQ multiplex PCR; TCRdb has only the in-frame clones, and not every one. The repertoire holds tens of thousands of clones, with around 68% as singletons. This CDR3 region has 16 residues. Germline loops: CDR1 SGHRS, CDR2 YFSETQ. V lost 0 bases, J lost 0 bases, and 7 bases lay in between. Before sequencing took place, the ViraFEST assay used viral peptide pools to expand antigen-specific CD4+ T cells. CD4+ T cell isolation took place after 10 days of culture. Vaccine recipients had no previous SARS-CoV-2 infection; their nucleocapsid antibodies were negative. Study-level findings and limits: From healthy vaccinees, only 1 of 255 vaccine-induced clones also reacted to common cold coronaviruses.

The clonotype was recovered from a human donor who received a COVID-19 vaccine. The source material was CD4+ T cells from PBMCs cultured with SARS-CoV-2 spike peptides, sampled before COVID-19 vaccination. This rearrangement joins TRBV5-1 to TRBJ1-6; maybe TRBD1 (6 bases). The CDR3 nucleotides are TGCGCCAGCAGCTTGGGGGGGCTCTCCTATAATTCACCCCTCCACTTT. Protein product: CASSLGGLSYNSPLHF.